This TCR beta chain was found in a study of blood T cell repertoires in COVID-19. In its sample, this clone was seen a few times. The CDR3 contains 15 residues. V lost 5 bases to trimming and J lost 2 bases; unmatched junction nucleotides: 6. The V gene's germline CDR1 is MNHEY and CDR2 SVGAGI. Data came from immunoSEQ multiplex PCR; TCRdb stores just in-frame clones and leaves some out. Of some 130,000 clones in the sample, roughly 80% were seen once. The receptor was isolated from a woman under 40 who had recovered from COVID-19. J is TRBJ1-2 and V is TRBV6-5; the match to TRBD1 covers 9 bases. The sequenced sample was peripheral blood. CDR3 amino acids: CASSPRDRVNYGYTF. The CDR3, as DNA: TGTGCCAGCAGTCCTCGGGACAGGGTAAACTATGGCTACACCTTC.